The sequence of this TCR beta chain was determined in a study of T-cell reconstitution after alpha-beta-depleted transplantation in children. Germline V lookup: CDR1 SGHTS, CDR2 YDEGEE. Trimming took 4 bases from V and 0 from J, leaving 10 bases between them. The CDR3 spans 15 residues. Unique molecular identifiers were built into the TCRbeta library. TCRdb analysed the PCR reads with MiXCR anew, one entry per CDR3 protein. In the table there are around 380,000 distinct CDR3 sequences, 11% of which are singletons. Sequenced material: PBMCs from the stem cell graft donor, taken from the stem cell graft. The receptor comes from a human donor who donated a stem cell graft to a child with acute myeloid leukemia. The rearrangement uses TRBV5-8 and TRBJ2-2; D not certain. CDR3 sequence: CASSDRAPNTGELFF. CDR3 sequence (DNA): TGTGCCAGCAGCGACCGGGCCCCGAACACCGGGGAGCTGTTTTTT.